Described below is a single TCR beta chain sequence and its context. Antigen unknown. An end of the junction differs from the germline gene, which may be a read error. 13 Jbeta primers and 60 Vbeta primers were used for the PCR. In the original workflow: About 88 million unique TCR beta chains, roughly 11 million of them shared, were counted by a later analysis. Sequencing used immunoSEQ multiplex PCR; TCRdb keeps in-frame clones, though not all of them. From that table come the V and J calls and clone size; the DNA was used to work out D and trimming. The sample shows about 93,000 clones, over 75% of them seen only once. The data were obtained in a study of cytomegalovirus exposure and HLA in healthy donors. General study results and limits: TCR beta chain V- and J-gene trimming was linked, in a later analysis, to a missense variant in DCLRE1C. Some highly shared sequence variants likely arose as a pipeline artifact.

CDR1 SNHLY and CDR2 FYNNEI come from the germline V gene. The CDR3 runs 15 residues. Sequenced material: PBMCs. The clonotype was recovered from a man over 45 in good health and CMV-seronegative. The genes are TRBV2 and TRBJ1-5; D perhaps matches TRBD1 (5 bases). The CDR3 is CAGRDYMGNNQPQHF. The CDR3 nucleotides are TGTGCCGGCAGGGACTACATGGGGAACAATCAGCCCCAGCATTTT. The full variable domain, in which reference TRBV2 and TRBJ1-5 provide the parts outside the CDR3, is EPEVTQTPSHQVTQMGQEVILRCVPISNHLYFYWYRQILGQKVEFLVSFYNNEISEKSEIFDDQFSVERPDGSNFTLKIRSTKLEDSAMYFCAGRDYMGNNQPQHFGDGTRLSIL.